The rows below give T cell receptor beta chains drawn from one sample of a study of T cell clonotyping in hematopoietic cell transplantation. The protocol was immunoSEQ multiplex PCR, while the TCRdb copy is restricted to in-frame clones and leaves out a portion. The sample contains around 16,000 clones, around 90% of which appear only once. Sequencing was done on a sample of peripheral blood mononuclear cells. Receptors originate from a man in his forties or fifties in good health. Some clones in this sample may be carry-over from other donors' samples. The CDR3 runs from the conserved cysteine through the conserved F or W. Rows may omit the clone size; those that give it use once, few, many or a size class.

v_call clone_size cdr3_aa
TRBV7-2 NA CASSLHRTGKETQYF
TRBV5-6 NA CASSLGRLNQPQHF
TRBV27 NA CASSLRTGGSYEQYF
TRBV28 NA CASSFSTSGQRYSNQPQHF
TRBV25-1 few CASGLAGGSYNEQFF
TRBV18 few CASSPPSSADTQYF
TRBV5-8 NA CASRFRGEQYF
TRBV4-1 NA CASSQTPGVRGQPQHF
TRBV6-5 NA CASSYRSRGYEQYF
TRBV6-5 NA CASRGVGNQPQHF
TRBV5-4 NA CASSLDPGANVLTF
TRBV6-5 NA CASSEPNQPQHF
TRBV29-1 NA CSVGGDTNYEQYF
TRBV6-5 NA CASSGSQGSNSPLHF
TRBV7-3 NA CASSLGQGHTEAFF
TRBV7-6 NA CASSLGSHIETQYF
TRBV4-1 once CASSQGRAYSNQPQHF
TRBV2 NA CASSLTENTEAFF
TRBV7-9 NA CASSFTGAANEQFF
TRBV27 few CASSSGWGSPLHF
TRBV28 NA CASSLSGTDATNEKLFF
TRBV9 NA CASSERGPWDTQYF
TRBV30 NA CALRQGYNQPQHF
TRBV4-1 once CASSPLGTSKDFKETQYF
TRBV5-1 NA CASSLRQGSGPQHF
TRBV2 few CASRNTGELFF
TRBV27 NA CASSQSGANVLTF
TRBV6-5 NA CASSYSSGLGAGELFF
TRBV25-1 NA CASGFSGGSYEQYF
TRBV21-1 NA CASSKDRHRRLRGANVLTF
TRBV29-1 NA CSVGSIGIGEQYF
TRBV7-9 once CASEHHGGGSETQYF
TRBV30 NA CAWKGPTEIYGYTF
TRBV5-4 NA CASSLELYTGELFF
TRBV2 NA CASSERDSSYNSPLHF
TRBV6-1 NA CASSEIWDEQYF
TRBV2 NA CASSGYQNQPQHF
TRBV28 NA CASSPPGLSHYEQYF
TRBV4-2 once CASSQETSGGYEQYF
TRBV9 NA CASSAGTVYYEKQYF
TRBV28 once CASSLNSVLYF